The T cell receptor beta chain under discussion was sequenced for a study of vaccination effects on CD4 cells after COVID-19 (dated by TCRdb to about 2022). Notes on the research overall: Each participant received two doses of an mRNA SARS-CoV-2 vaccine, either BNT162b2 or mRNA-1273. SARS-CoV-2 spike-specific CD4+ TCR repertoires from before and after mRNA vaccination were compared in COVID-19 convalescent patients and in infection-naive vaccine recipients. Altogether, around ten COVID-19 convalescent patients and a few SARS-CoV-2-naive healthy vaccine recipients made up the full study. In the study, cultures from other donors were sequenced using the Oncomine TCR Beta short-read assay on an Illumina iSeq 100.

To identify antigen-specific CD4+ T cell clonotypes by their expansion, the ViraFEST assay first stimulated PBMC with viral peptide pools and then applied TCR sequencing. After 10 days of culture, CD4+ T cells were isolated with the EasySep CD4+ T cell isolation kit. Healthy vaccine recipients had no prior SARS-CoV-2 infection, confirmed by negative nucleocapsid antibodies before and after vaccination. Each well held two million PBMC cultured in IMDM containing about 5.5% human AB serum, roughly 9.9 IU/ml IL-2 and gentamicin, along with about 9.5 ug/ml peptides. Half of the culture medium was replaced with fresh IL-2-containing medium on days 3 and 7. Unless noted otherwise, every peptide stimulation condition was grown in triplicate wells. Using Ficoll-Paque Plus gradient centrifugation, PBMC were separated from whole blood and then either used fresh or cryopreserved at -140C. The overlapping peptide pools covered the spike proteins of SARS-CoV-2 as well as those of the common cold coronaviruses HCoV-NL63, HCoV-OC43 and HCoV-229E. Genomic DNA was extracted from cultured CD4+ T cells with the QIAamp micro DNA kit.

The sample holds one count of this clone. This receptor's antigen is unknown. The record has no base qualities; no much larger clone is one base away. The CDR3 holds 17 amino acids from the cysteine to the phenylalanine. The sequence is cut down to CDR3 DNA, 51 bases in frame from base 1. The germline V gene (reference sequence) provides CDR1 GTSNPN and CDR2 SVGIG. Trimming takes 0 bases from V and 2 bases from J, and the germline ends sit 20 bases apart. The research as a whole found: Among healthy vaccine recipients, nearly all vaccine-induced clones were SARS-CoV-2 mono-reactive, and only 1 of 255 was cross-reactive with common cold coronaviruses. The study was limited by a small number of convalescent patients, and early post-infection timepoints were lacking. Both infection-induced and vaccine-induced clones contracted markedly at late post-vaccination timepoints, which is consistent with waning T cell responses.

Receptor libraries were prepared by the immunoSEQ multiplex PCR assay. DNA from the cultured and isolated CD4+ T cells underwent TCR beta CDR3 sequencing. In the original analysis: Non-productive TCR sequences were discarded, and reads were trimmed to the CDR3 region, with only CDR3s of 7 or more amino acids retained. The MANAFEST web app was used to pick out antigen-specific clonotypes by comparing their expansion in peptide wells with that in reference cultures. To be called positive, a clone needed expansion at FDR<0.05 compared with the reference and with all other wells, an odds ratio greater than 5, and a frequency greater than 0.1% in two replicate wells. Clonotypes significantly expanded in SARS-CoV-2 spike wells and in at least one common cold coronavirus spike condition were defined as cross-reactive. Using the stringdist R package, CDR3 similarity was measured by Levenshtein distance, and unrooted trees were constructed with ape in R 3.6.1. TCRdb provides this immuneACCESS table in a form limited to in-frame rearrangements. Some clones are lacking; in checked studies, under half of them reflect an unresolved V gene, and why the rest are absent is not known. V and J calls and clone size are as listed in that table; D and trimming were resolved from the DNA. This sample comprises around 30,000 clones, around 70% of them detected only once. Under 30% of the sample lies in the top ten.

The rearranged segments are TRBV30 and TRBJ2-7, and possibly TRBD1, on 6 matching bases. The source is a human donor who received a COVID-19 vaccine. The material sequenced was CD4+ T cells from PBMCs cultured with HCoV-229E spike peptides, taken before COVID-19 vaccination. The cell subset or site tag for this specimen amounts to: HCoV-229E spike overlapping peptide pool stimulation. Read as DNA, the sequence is TGTGCCTGGAGTGTGAAATTGGTGTGGGACACCCCCTACGAGCAGTACTTC. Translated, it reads CAWSVKLVWDTPYEQYF.